The 2 T cell receptor beta chains listed next were all sequenced from one sample in a study of T-cell memory formation after mild COVID-19. MiXCR was run by TCRdb on the 5' RACE reads, yielding one entry per CDR3 protein. The sample shows a few hundred thousand distinct CDR3 sequences, 16% of them seen only once. Specimen: PBMCs or a T cell subset sorted from them (not recorded which). The origin of the receptors is a man aged 18 to 35 who had mild COVID-19 (a few samples of this study predate the infection). Cell type and time point are not known.

The chain carries TRBV4-3 and TRBJ2-3, with TRBD2 matching over 15 bases. Germline V gene lookup returns CDR1 LGHNA and CDR2 YSLEER. This CDR3 spans 20 amino acids. V gave up 4 bases and J gave up 0 bases; unmatched junction bases: 11. CDR3 loop: CASSRLPGLAGGPSTDTQYF. DNA of the CDR3: TGCGCCAGCAGCCGGCTCCCGGGACTAGCGGGGGGACCCAGCACAGATACGCAGTATTTT.

In this sample, this clonotype turned up a few times. The chain couples TRBV6-2 or TRBV6-3 to TRBJ1-5; D ambiguous. The V gene's germline CDR1 is MNHEY and CDR2 SVGEGT. The CDR3 loop spans 16 amino acids. Trimming left V 8 bases short and J 4 bases short, with 21 bases between. This CDR3 reads CASGRNWGVLNQPQHF. Here the CDR3 DNA reads TGTGCCAGCGGGAGGAACTGGGGAGTGTTGAATCAGCCCCAGCATTTT.